The 6 T cell receptor beta chains reported below all come from one sample, sequenced in a study of post-analysis software for immune sequencing data. General study findings and limits: Relative to controls, patients had about five TRBV segments at higher frequency, with TRBV5-6, TRBV5-1 and TRBV20-1 among these.

Unique molecular identifiers tagged the TCR beta cDNA libraries. TCRdb fed the PCR reads into MiXCR, producing one record per CDR3 protein. The sample holds 650,000 to 900,000 distinct CDR3 sequences, approximately 44% seen once. Their antigens remain unidentified. The sequenced material came from blood. These receptors came from a girl aged 10-17 years with multiple sclerosis.

The chain is built from TRBV27 and TRBJ2-5; either TRBD1 or TRBD2 may fit D (5 bases each). Germline V gene sequence: CDR1 MNHEY, CDR2 SMNVEV (reference sequence). The V end was cut by 5 bases, the J end by 11 bases, with 30 bases between. The CDR3 sequence is 17 residues long. Written as DNA, the CDR3 is TGTGCCAGCAGTCAACCGATACGGGCCGGGGCTTACAATGAGCAGTACTTC. Translated, it gives CASSQPIRAGAYNEQYF.

The rearrangement links TRBV2 to TRBJ2-7; possible D gene TRBD2, 6 bases. Germline CDR1 SNHLY, CDR2 FYNNEI. The CDR3 consists of 17 residues. The germline V and J ends were trimmed by 1 base and 0 bases, with 16 bases remaining between them. For the CDR3, the DNA is TGTGCCAGCAGTGAAGGGGATCATCGGGGGTACTCCTACGAGCAGTACTTC. Translated, it gives CASSEGDHRGYSYEQYF. Together with reference TRBV2 and TRBJ2-7, the CDR3 gives the full variable domain: EPEVTQTPSHQVTQMGQEVILRCVPISNHLYFYWYRQILGQKVEFLVSFYNNEISEKSEIFDDQFSVERPDGSNFTLKIRSTKLEDSAMYFCASSEGDHRGYSYEQYFGPGTRLTVT.

This chain links TRBV6-1 with TRBJ1-4; 7 nucleotides match TRBD1. CDR1 is MNHNS, CDR2 SASEGT, per germline. The V and J ends lost 7 bases and 4 bases, in that order; junction bases with no gene match: 6. The CDR3 totals 14 residues. The CDR3 protein is CASNPTGNNEKLFF. The CDR3 DNA reads as TGTGCCAGCAACCCGACAGGGAATAATGAAAAACTGTTTTTT.

This chain links TRBV29-1 with TRBJ1-2; a weak D match, TRBD1 (6 bases). V lost 7 bases and J 6 bases, leaving 12 bases between the germline ends. The CDR3 totals 11 residues. Germline V lookup: CDR1 SQVTM, CDR2 ANQGSEA. The CDR3 nucleotides read TGCAGCGCCCGGACAGAAGATGGCTACACCTTC. Encoded protein: CSARTEDGYTF.

The chain employs TRBV2 and TRBJ2-7; D uncertain. There are 12 residues in the CDR3. Germline V gene sequence: CDR1 SNHLY, CDR2 FYNNEI. Deletions cut 7 bases from V and 3 bases from J, with 10 bases between. CDR3 sequence (DNA): TGTGCCAGCATCGGACGGAACTACGAGCAGTACTTC. Translation gives CASIGRNYEQYF.

The chain is built from TRBV5-1 and TRBJ2-1; 13 nucleotides match TRBD2. CDR3 size: 19 residues. CDR1 SGHRS and CDR2 YFSETQ come from the germline V gene. The V and J ends lost 3 bases and 0 bases, in that order; junction bases with no gene match: 9. The CDR3 here is CASSSPGLAGQSSYNEQFF. Written as DNA, the CDR3 is TGCGCCAGCAGCTCTCCGGGACTAGCGGGGCAGAGCTCCTACAATGAGCAGTTCTTC.